The 24 T cell receptor beta chains reported below all come from one sample, sequenced in a study of T cell responses to AZD1222 COVID-19 vaccine. Using immunoSEQ multiplex PCR, the repertoire was profiled, and TCRdb retains in-frame clones only, with some absent. This sample's clone table lists some 150,000 clones. Sequencing input: peripheral blood. The receptor set was obtained from an adult in good health.

The chain combines TRBV2 with TRBJ1-3, with D uncertain. V lost 4 bases and J lost 0, with 4 bases in between. The CDR3 has 13 amino acids. The V gene's germline CDR1 is SNHLY and CDR2 FYNNEI. This chain's CDR3 is CASSVGSGNTIYF. DNA for the CDR3: TGTGCCAGCAGTGTCGGCTCTGGAAACACCATATATTTT.

This sequence joins TRBV18 and TRBJ1-4, with 7 bases matching TRBD1. Germline V lookup: CDR1 KGHSH, CDR2 LQKENI. Unmatched junction bases numbered 12, after V lost 10 bases and J lost 4 bases. This CDR3 comprises 15 residues. Here the CDR3 DNA reads TGTGCCAACCACCCGGCCAGGGGGGTTAATGAAAAACTGTTTTTT. The encoded protein is CANHPARGVNEKLFF.

The J gene is TRBJ1-4, the V gene TRBV5-1, with D perhaps TRBD1 (6 bases). V gave up 3 bases and J gave up 5 bases, with 14 bases separating them. This CDR3 region has 15 residues. Germline V CDR1 and CDR2: SGHRS, YFSETQ. CDR3 protein: CASSSGQLNNEKLFF. The CDR3 bases are TGCGCCAGCAGCTCCGGACAGTTAAACAATGAAAAACTGTTTTTT.

The CDR3 coding sequence is TGTGCCAGCAGTGACAAGGGCCCCAGTACTGAAGCTTTCTTT. Its protein is CASSDKGPSTEAFF. The chain has TRBV2 and TRBJ1-1, with D unresolved. This CDR3 contains 14 residues. CDR1 and CDR2 from the germline V gene are SNHLY and FYNNEI. V was pared by 3 bases and J by 5 bases, with 13 bases between.

This rearrangement joins TRBV12-3 or TRBV12-4 to TRBJ1-5; D is ambiguous. The germline V and J ends were trimmed by 3 bases and 7 bases, with 7 bases remaining between them. The CDR3 is 12 amino acids. CDR3 residues: CASSLRDQPQHF. The CDR3 nucleotides read TGTGCCAGCAGTTTGAGAGACCAGCCCCAGCATTTT.

The V gene is TRBV29-1, the J gene TRBJ2-3, with 10 bases aligning to TRBD2. The CDR3 spans 14 residues. The V and J ends lost 4 bases and 4 bases, in that order; junction bases with no gene match: 5. In germline, CDR1 is SQVTM, CDR2 ANQGSEA. The CDR3 nucleotides are TGCAGCGTTGGGCTAGCGGGGGTACCAGATACGCAGTATTTT. The encoded protein is CSVGLAGVPDTQYF.

This sequence joins TRBV7-6 and TRBJ2-7; 10 bases are shared with TRBD1. With 3 bases clipped from V and 3 bases from J, the junction kept 5 bases outside the gene matches. There are 15 residues in the CDR3. Germline lookup yields CDR1 SGHVS and CDR2 FNYEAQ. The CDR3 nucleotides read TGTGCCAGCAGCTTTCGGACAGGGGGGGGCTACGAGCAGTACTTC. Encoded protein: CASSFRTGGGYEQYF.

J is TRBJ1-2 and V is TRBV7-2, with D possibly matching TRBD1 (6 bases). The CDR3 sequence is 13 residues long. Between the trimmed V and J ends, which lost 3 bases and 8 bases, there was a span of 13 bases. The germline gives CDR1 SGHTA, CDR2 FQGNSA. The CDR3 loop reads CASSFRGLEGYTF. The CDR3 bases are TGTGCCAGCAGCTTCAGGGGTTTGGAAGGCTACACCTTC.

The rearrangement uses TRBV7-2 and TRBJ1-4; D unclear. CDR3 length: 15 residues. Trimming pared 5 bases from V and 0 bases from J, leaving 10 bases between. Germline V CDR1 and CDR2: SGHTA, FQGNSA. The DNA for the CDR3 is TGTGCCAGCAGCCCCCTGGGAGCAACTAATGAAAAACTGTTTTTT. It encodes CASSPLGATNEKLFF.

The rearrangement links TRBV20-1 to TRBJ1-4; D not resolved. Germline V gene data show CDR1 as DFQATT and CDR2 as SNEGSKA (reference sequence). The CDR3 spans 13 residues. V lost 4 bases to trimming and J lost 7 bases, with 13 bases between them. CDR3 coding DNA: TGCAGTGCTACTGACGGCCCTACTGAAAAACTGTTTTTT. Its translation is CSATDGPTEKLFF.

In nucleotides, the CDR3 is TGCAGCGTTGAAGAGGGACCACGGGCTTTCTTT. Translated: CSVEEGPRAFF. The chain is built from TRBV29-1 and TRBJ1-1, with TRBD1 as a possible D gene (5 bases). In germline, CDR1 is SQVTM, CDR2 ANQGSEA. V was pared by 0 bases and J by 11 bases, with 10 bases between. The CDR3 is made up of 11 amino acids.

This chain connects TRBV11-3 to TRBJ1-6; D is uncertain. V was pared by 7 bases and J by 5 bases, with 9 bases between. Germline assignment: CDR1 SGHNT and CDR2 YENEEA. The CDR3 covers 13 residues. CDR3 protein: CASKVQDNSPLHF. DNA of the CDR3: TGTGCCAGCAAGGTTCAAGATAATTCACCCCTCCACTTT. Based on the CDR3 plus reference TRBV11-3 and TRBJ1-6, the full variable domain is EAGVVQSPRYKIIEKKQPVAFWCNPISGHNTLYWYLQNLGQGPELLIRYENEEAVDDSQLPKDRFSAERLKGVDSTLKIQPAELGDSAVYLCASKVQDNSPLHFGNGTRLTVT.

DNA of the CDR3: TGTGCCAGTACCACCCGGGGACAAGAGACCCAGTACTTC. The encoded protein is CASTTRGQETQYF. This rearrangement joins TRBV19 to TRBJ2-5; weak D call: TRBD2 (5 bases). This CDR3 is built from 13 residues. The germline V gene encodes CDR1 LNHDA and CDR2 SQIVND (reference sequence). Trimming removed 7 bases from V and 2 bases from J, with 11 bases in between.

The chain links TRBV4-1 to TRBJ2-7; TRBD1 matches 7 bases. The CDR3 spans 15 residues. The J segment lost 3 bases and the V segment lost 4 bases, leaving 9 bases of the junction unmatched. Germline V gene sequence: CDR1 MGHRA, CDR2 YSYEKL. CDR3: CASSRGPGQIYEQYF. CDR3 bases: TGCGCCAGCAGCCGGGGGCCGGGACAGATCTACGAGCAGTACTTC.

The chain recombines TRBV27 with TRBJ2-2; D is perhaps TRBD2 (5 bases). In germline, CDR1 is MNHEY, CDR2 SMNVEV (reference sequence). The CDR3 consists of 14 residues. Deletions cut 8 bases from V and 6 bases from J, with 16 bases between. The CDR3 here is CASGEPGEPGELFF. Written as DNA, the CDR3 is TGTGCCAGCGGAGAGCCCGGGGAACCCGGGGAGCTGTTTTTT.

The chain is built from TRBV19 and TRBJ1-1; perhaps TRBD1 as D (5 bases). The CDR3 sequence is 16 residues long. V was shortened by 0 bases and J by 0 bases, with 11 bases between the two germline ends. The V gene's germline CDR1 is LNHDA and CDR2 SQIVND (reference sequence). The CDR3 DNA follows: TGTGCCAGTAGTATAGAAGGAGGGGAACTGAACACTGAAGCTTTCTTT. Translation gives CASSIEGGELNTEAFF.

J is TRBJ1-4 and V is TRBV6-2 or TRBV6-3; D possibly corresponds to TRBD1 (6 bases). CDR3 length equals 14 residues. The ends were cut back, 2 bases at V and 5 bases at J, with 9 bases in the middle. The germline gives CDR1 MNHEY, CDR2 SVGEGT. CDR3 sequence: CASSYRGGNEKLFF. Written as DNA, the CDR3 is TGTGCCAGCAGTTACCGAGGGGGGAATGAAAAACTGTTTTTT.

The genes are TRBV7-9 and TRBJ1-4; the D gene is possibly TRBD1 (6 bases). Per the germline V gene, CDR1 is SEHNR and CDR2 is FQNEAQ (reference sequence). The CDR3 totals 15 residues. V lost 1 base to trimming and J lost 9 bases, with 15 bases between them. Here the CDR3 reads CASSLVLGGEKKLFF. As DNA, the CDR3 is TGTGCCAGCAGCTTAGTCTTGGGGGGCGAGAAAAAACTGTTTTTT.

The chain combines TRBV4-3 with TRBJ1-4; D call uncertain. CDR3 length equals 17 residues. Germline V gene lookup returns CDR1 LGHNA and CDR2 YSLEER. V lost 0 bases to trimming and J lost 4 bases, with 15 bases between them. CDR3 region: CASSQDRRTVLNEKLFF. As DNA, the CDR3 is TGCGCCAGCAGCCAAGATAGGAGGACCGTACTTAATGAAAAACTGTTTTTT.

V gene TRBV3-1 (or the pseudogene TRBV3-2) combines with J gene TRBJ1-6; the D is unclear. Trimming removed 1 base at V and 0 bases at J, with 7 bases between. Germline loops: CDR1 LGHDT, CDR2 YNNKEL (reference sequence). This CDR3 is built from 16 residues. CDR3 in amino acids: CASSQGPDSYNSPLHF. The CDR3 DNA reads TGTGCCAGCAGCCAAGGCCCAGACTCCTATAATTCACCCCTCCACTTT.

This rearrangement joins TRBV11-3 to TRBJ1-3; D uncertain. The germline CDR1 and CDR2 sequences are SGHNT and YENEEA. The CDR3 is made up of 13 amino acids. Trimming took 5 bases from V and 1 from J, leaving 6 bases between them. The CDR3 sequence is CASSEGSGNTIYF. The DNA of the CDR3 is TGTGCCAGCAGCGAAGGGTCTGGAAACACCATATATTTT.

This sequence joins TRBV7-8 and TRBJ1-2; TRBD1 matches 7 bases. The CDR3 sequence is 16 residues long. Germline V lookup: CDR1 SGHVS, CDR2 FQNEAQ. The J segment lost 4 bases and the V segment lost 2 bases, leaving 10 bases of the junction unmatched. The CDR3 loop is CASSLLTGAASYGYTF. The CDR3 DNA is TGTGCCAGCAGCTTACTTACAGGGGCCGCCTCCTATGGCTACACCTTC.

J is TRBJ2-5 and V is TRBV19; D may correspond to TRBD1 or TRBD2 (5 bases each). V was cut by 3 bases and J by 2 bases, with 7 bases left in between. Germline CDR1 is LNHDA and CDR2 is SQIVND (reference sequence). The CDR3 consists of 13 residues. The chain's CDR3 is CASSMRGQETQYF. CDR3 in DNA: TGTGCCAGTAGTATGAGGGGACAAGAGACCCAGTACTTC.

V usage is TRBV7-8 and J usage is TRBJ1-2; maybe TRBD1 (5 bases). This CDR3 spans 16 amino acids. The V gene's germline CDR1 is SGHVS and CDR2 FQNEAQ. V gave up 0 bases and J gave up 4 bases, with 15 bases separating them. The CDR3 reads CASSLAGTAGTYGYTF. For the CDR3, the DNA is TGTGCCAGCAGCTTAGCCGGAACGGCAGGGACCTATGGCTACACCTTC.